Given below is one T cell receptor (beta chain) in context. What it binds is not known. The sample belongs to a study of T cell responses to AZD1222 COVID-19 vaccine. Broader study findings: Spike-specific TCR breadth and depth both grew after two AZD1222 doses.

TCRdb's table, derived via immunoSEQ multiplex PCR, lists solely in-frame clones and lacks some. The table has about 69,000 clones, over 65% seen once; the top ten hold 25%. V dropped 0 bases and J dropped 3 bases, with 13 bases sitting between them. Per the germline V gene, CDR1 is SGHRS and CDR2 is YFSETQ. This CDR3 is 15 amino acids long. The sequencing used peripheral blood, collected 28 days after the second AZD1222 dose. The TCR sequence derives from an adult who received the AZD1222 COVID-19 vaccine. The rearrangement links TRBV5-1 to TRBJ2-7; either TRBD1 or TRBD2 may fit D (5 bases each). The CDR3 protein is CASSLGGTENYEQYF. The CDR3 region has the DNA TGCGCCAGCAGCTTGGGGGGGACGGAGAACTACGAGCAGTACTTC.